This record looks at one T cell receptor (beta chain) sequence and its context. RNA amounts of about 0.45 to 1 ug underwent reverse transcription with random hexamers. TCRdb re-called the immunoSEQ multiplex PCR reads through MiXCR, storing one row per CDR3 protein. Of a few hundred thousand distinct CDR3 sequences listed, about 88% are singletons. V was clipped by 6 bases and J by 5 bases, with 19 bases between them. This CDR3 spans 15 amino acids. Germline V lookup: CDR1 MGHRA, CDR2 YSYEKL. Negative isolation was used for CD8+ and CD4+ T cells and FACS enrichment for TEMRA cells. The data belong to a study of CD8 T cells in Susac syndrome.

This rearrangement joins TRBV4-1 to TRBJ1-2, with D possibly being TRBD1 (5 bases). The sequenced material came from CD8+ T cells from PBMCs. This receptor was identified in a human donor with multiple sclerosis. DNA for the CDR3: TGCGCCAGCAGTCTGGGGCACAGATCAAGTTATGGCTACACCTTC. It is translated as CASSLGHRSSYGYTF.